This T cell receptor beta chain was sequenced in a study of neoadjuvant anti-PD-1 for oral cavity cancer. About the study: Patients without progression received a fourth nivolumab dose around day 43, then surgical resection on days 50-56.

Patients were newly diagnosed with stage II-IVA oral cavity squamous cell carcinoma without prior systemic or radiation treatment. Cohort: HPV-negative, locally advanced oral cavity squamous cell carcinoma patients. General observations from the study: Treg/Th17 ratio rose with pretreatment blood and fell with post-treatment tumor TCRbeta clonality.

CDR1 is SQVTM and CDR2 is ANQGSEA in the germline V gene. The CDR3 sequence is 13 residues long. V lost 6 bases and J 4 bases, leaving 15 bases between the germline ends. Measured with immunoSEQ multiplex PCR; TCRdb has only the in-frame clones, and not every one. The table lists 15,000 to 20,000 clones, around 64% of them singletons. For this clone: What it recognizes is unknown.

The specimen was PBMCs, collected before nivolumab (anti-PD-1) treatment. This sequence was found in a person aged 35-80 years with oral cavity squamous cell carcinoma. The V call is TRBV29-1, the J call TRBJ2-5; tentatively, D is TRBD1 (6 bases). The CDR3 DNA is TGCAGCGTCGCTATACAGGGAGTAGAGACCCAGTACTTC. It yields the protein CSVAIQGVETQYF. Full variable domain (outside the CDR3, taken from reference TRBV29-1 and TRBJ2-5): SAVISQKPSRDICQRGTSLTIQCQVDSQVTMMFWYRQQPGQSLTLIATANQGSEATYESGFVIDKFPISRPNLTFSTLTVSNMSPEDSSIYLCSVAIQGVETQYFGPGTRLLVL.